This TCR beta chain was sequenced during a study of blood T cells in healthy people across ages. General study points: Naive CD4+ cells and diversity were both higher in long-lived donors than in aged donors.

Researchers isolated at least 7 million PBMCs per sample. CDR1 and CDR2 (germline): SGHTA, FQGNSA. This CDR3 is built from 19 residues. Combining a sample-barcoded 5' primer with a J-beta primer mix, a second PCR ran for roughly 7 to 12 cycles. Tagging of each cDNA molecule was performed by a template-switch adaptor with 12 random nucleotides. A single record per CDR3 protein comes from TCRdb applying MiXCR to the 5' RACE reads. The sample holds nearly 800,000 distinct CDR3 sequences, 56% seen once. As concerns this clonotype: As yet, its antigen is unknown.

The chain recombines TRBV7-2 with TRBJ2-4, with D perhaps TRBD2 (9 bases). The J call may be incorrect, as the DNA end agrees better with TRBJ2-7. The sequence came from a middle-aged man in good health. The specimen sequenced was blood. As DNA, the CDR3 is TGTGCCAGCAGCTTTACCGGGACAGGCCTGACTAGCGGCTCCTACGAGCAGTACTTC. It translates to CASSFTGTGLTSGSYEQYF.